The rows below give T cell receptor beta chains drawn from one sample of a study of response to subunit inactivated influenza vaccine. TCRdb called the RT-PCR reads again in MiXCR, with one record for every CDR3 protein. The sample yields around 520,000 distinct CDR3 sequences, 10% to 15% seen once. The input for sequencing was PBMCs from blood, taken on the day of vaccination. The receptors were gathered from a man in his forties or fifties who received an inactivated influenza vaccine. The CDR3 runs from the conserved cysteine through the conserved F or W. D genes are given only for firm matches. Some rows mark clone size as missing; the rest say once, few, many or name a class of expanded clone.

j_gene,v_gene,abundance,d_gene,CDR3nt,CDR3aa
TRBJ2-3,TRBV12-3/TRBV12-4,few,-,TGTGCCAGCAGTGCCAGGGAGAGGACCCCAGATACGCAGTATTTT,CASSARERTPDTQYF
TRBJ2-5,TRBV28,few,TRBD2,TGTGCCAGCAGCCGCGAGGAGCGGGAGGGCCACCAGTACTTC,CASSREEREGHQYF
TRBJ2-1,TRBV27,many,TRBD2,TGTGCCAGCAAGAAAACGGGGGGGCCGAGGAATGAGCAGTTCTTC,CASKKTGGPRNEQFF
TRBJ2-1,TRBV7-9,many,-,TGTGCCAGCAGTGGATCCTACAATGAGCAGTTCTTC,CASSGSYNEQFF
TRBJ2-7,TRBV18,-,TRBD2,TGTGCCAGCTCAGGGGTAGCGGGCTCCTACGAGCAGTACTTC,CASSGVAGSYEQYF
TRBJ2-5,TRBV29-1,few,TRBD2,TGCAGCGCCAGCCGGGCGTCGGGAGGGGAGACCCAGTACTTC,CSASRASGGETQYF
TRBJ1-5,TRBV12-3/TRBV12-4,-,-,TGTGCCAGCAGTCCCGGACACGTCAATCAGCCCCAGCATTTT,CASSPGHVNQPQHF
TRBJ2-7,TRBV30,once,-,TGTGCCTGGAGTGCCAAAGCGGTGGTCTACGAGCATTACTTC,CAWSAKAVVYEHYF
TRBJ2-7,TRBV15,few,-,TGTGCCACCAGCAGAGAACAAGGTTACTACGAGCAGTACTTC,CATSREQGYYEQYF
TRBJ2-3,TRBV3-1,-,-,TGTGCCAGCAGCCAAGATTGGAGAACGCAGTATTTT,CASSQDWRTQYF
TRBJ2-1,TRBV6-5,-,-,TGTGCCAGCAGTTACCCCAATACTGGCGGGGGCGGCTACAATGAGCAGTTCTTC,CASSYPNTGGGGYNEQFF
TRBJ2-3,TRBV29-1,-,-,TGCAGCGTCGTAGACTTTTCTCCGGCAGATACGCAGTATTTT,CSVVDFSPADTQYF
TRBJ1-2,TRBV12-3/TRBV12-4,-,TRBD1,TGTGCCAGCAGTCCCACCGGGACAGGGACCGGCTACACCTTC,CASSPTGTGTGYTF
TRBJ2-7,TRBV10-3,few,-,TGTGCCATCAGTGAGCGCAGGATCGACTCCTACGAGCAGTACTTC,CAISERRIDSYEQYF
TRBJ1-4,TRBV10-3,few,-,TGTGCCATCAGTGAGGACCGGTCTAATGAAAAACTGTTTTTT,CAISEDRSNEKLFF
TRBJ1-1,TRBV12-3/TRBV12-4,few,-,TGTGCCAGCAGTTTGGGGGGCGCCACTGAAGCTTTCTTT,CASSLGGATEAFF
TRBJ2-1,TRBV12-3/TRBV12-4,few,TRBD2,TGTGCCAGCAGTTCCGGGACTAGCAGTGACAATGAGCAGTTCTTC,CASSSGTSSDNEQFF
TRBJ1-5,TRBV12-3/TRBV12-4,few,-,TGTGCCAGCAGTTTAGCGCTGGGGGGGAGGGGATCGGATCAGCCCCAGCATTTT,CASSLALGGRGSDQPQHF
TRBJ1-4,TRBV19,-,TRBD1,TGTGCCAGTAGGAGACAGGGGGATAATGAAAAACTGTTTTTT,CASRRQGDNEKLFF
TRBJ2-1,TRBV12-3/TRBV12-4,few,TRBD2,TGTGCCAGCAGGAAAGGAGCGGGAGACTCCTACAATGAGCAGTTCTTC,CASRKGAGDSYNEQFF
TRBJ2-7,TRBV10-3,few,-,TGTGCCATCAGTGAGGGTTTCAAAAGCTCCTACGAGCAGTACTTC,CAISEGFKSSYEQYF
TRBJ1-5,TRBV5-1,many,TRBD1,TGCGCCAGCAGCGCCTCGGGACAGGGGTATCAGCCCCAGCATTTT,CASSASGQGYQPQHF
TRBJ2-2,TRBV10-3,few,TRBD2,TGTGCCACGGGGGAAGGACTAGCGGGATCCCATGCGAACACCGGGGAGCTGTTTTTT,CATGEGLAGSHANTGELFF
TRBJ2-2,TRBV6-2/TRBV6-3,-,-,TGTGCCAGCAGTAACCCGGGACCAAACACCGGGGAGCTGTTTTTT,CASSNPGPNTGELFF
TRBJ1-1,TRBV20-1,few,-,TGCAGTGCTAGGATAACAGCTAACACTGAAGCTTTCTTT,CSARITANTEAFF
TRBJ2-7,TRBV10-3,many,-,TGTGCCGGATCGGGGGACTCCTACGAGCAGTACTTC,CAGSGDSYEQYF
TRBJ1-4,TRBV6-6,few,-,TGTGCCAGCAATGGACAGCAGAATGAAAAACTGTTTTTT,CASNGQQNEKLFF
TRBJ2-1,TRBV4-1,few,TRBD1,TGCGCCAGCAGACCTATCTTTGGACAGGGGCCAGGGATGGAGCAGTTCTTC,CASRPIFGQGPGMEQFF
TRBJ1-3,TRBV25-1,-,TRBD1,TGTGCCAGCAGTAAAACAGGGGCTTTAGGAAACACCATATATTTT,CASSKTGALGNTIYF
TRBJ1-4,TRBV29-1,few,-,TGCAGCGTTGGGGACGCTGGGATCGGAACTAATGAAAAACTGTTTTTT,CSVGDAGIGTNEKLFF
TRBJ2-3,TRBV11-3,-,TRBD2,TGTGCCAGCAGCTTAGGAATAGCGGGAGAGGTAGATACGCAGTATTTT,CASSLGIAGEVDTQYF
TRBJ1-2,TRBV20-1,many,-,TGCAGTGCTAGAGATAATGGCTACACCTTC,CSARDNGYTF
TRBJ2-1,TRBV12-3/TRBV12-4,few,-,TGTGCCAGCAGTTTAGGGTCTAGCCTGGCCGGCCTCTACAATGAGCAGTTCTTC,CASSLGSSLAGLYNEQFF
TRBJ2-1,TRBV20-1,-,-,TGCAGTGCTAGAAATGAGCAGTTCTTC,CSARNEQFF
TRBJ2-7,TRBV10-2,few,TRBD1,TGCGCCAGCTGGACAGGGACAGGGGCCTACGAGCAGTACTTC,CASWTGTGAYEQYF
TRBJ2-2,TRBV20-1,-,-,TGCAGTGCTAGAGAACCGGGACTCGGATGGGCCGGGGAGCTGTTTTTT,CSAREPGLGWAGELFF
TRBJ2-3,TRBV7-2,-,-,TGTGCCAGCAGCAAAAGGACTCCAGGAACGCAGTATTTT,CASSKRTPGTQYF
TRBJ1-6,TRBV7-8,many,-,TGTGCCAGCAGCTTAGTAGGGTTGGATAATTCACCCCTCCACTTT,CASSLVGLDNSPLHF
TRBJ2-1,TRBV12-3/TRBV12-4,-,TRBD2,TGTGCCAGCAGTTTAGCGGGACTAGCGGGGAAATTCTTTTCCTACAATGAGCAGTTCTTC,CASSLAGLAGKFFSYNEQFF
TRBJ2-4,TRBV7-2,-,-,TGTGCCAGCAGCTTAGTCGGGGGGCGGAGGGCCAAAAACATTCAGTACTTC,CASSLVGGRRAKNIQYF
TRBJ2-3,TRBV6-5,-,TRBD2,TGTGCCAGCAGTTACTCGACCTTAGCGGGGGGCTCAGATACGCAGTATTTT,CASSYSTLAGGSDTQYF
TRBJ2-1,TRBV20-1,few,TRBD2,TGCAGTGCTATGAACCTAGCGGGAGCCAATGAGCAGTTCTTC,CSAMNLAGANEQFF
TRBJ2-7,TRBV6-1,-,TRBD2,TGTGCCAGCAGTACCGGGACTAGCGGCTCCGAGCAGTACTTC,CASSTGTSGSEQYF
TRBJ1-1,TRBV10-3,-,-,TGTGCCATCAGTGCTTTTAGGAGGGGGAGTAACACTGAAGCTTTCTTT,CAISAFRRGSNTEAFF
TRBJ2-6,TRBV14,-,-,TGTGCCAGCAGCCAAGGGGTCTGGGCCAACGTCCTGACTTTC,CASSQGVWANVLTF
TRBJ2-1,TRBV12-3/TRBV12-4,many,TRBD2,TGTGCCAGCAGTTTAGAAGCGGGACCCTACAATGAGCAGTTCTTC,CASSLEAGPYNEQFF